This record looks at one T cell receptor (beta chain) sequence and its context. In its sample, this clonotype was seen a few times. Its antigen remains unidentified. No base quality values were provided; no much bigger clone lies one nucleotide off. This was a case-control study nested in a cohort of healthcare workers in London, UK, who had nasopharyngeal swab PCR tests and blood samples taken every week. Healthcare workers were recruited between 23 and 31 March 2020, during the week of the UK lockdown, and were followed weekly for up to about 15 weeks. The sample originates from a study of early T cells in non-severe SARS-CoV-2 infection (dated by TCRdb to the early 2020s). In the study overall: Bulk RNA from unsorted whole blood was used for TCR sequencing, so alpha and beta chains could not be paired. Beyond this particular receptor, the publication reports: VDJdb matching was skewed toward anti-spike CD8 responses and likely underestimated virus-specific expansions by missing private and CD4 specificities.

Libraries came from 5' RACE. Sequencing instrument: NextSeq 500. Unique molecular identifiers were attached to individual cDNA molecules in the TCR library protocol so that sequencing error and PCR bias could be corrected. Both TCR alpha and beta chains were sequenced, and tight co-correlation was observed between alpha and beta sequence abundances in each sample. Per the source publication's procedure: Decombinator V4 was used to annotate the V gene, J gene and CDR3 of the TCR sequences. Expanded TCRs were defined as changing significantly between any two time points under a Poisson model with p below 0.0001. Abundances of TCRs were expressed as counts per million after normalisation to the total number of TCRs sequenced in each sample. TRAV1-2 paired with TRAJ12, TRAJ20 or TRAJ33 defined MAIT TCRs, while TRAV10 paired with TRAJ18 defined iNKT TCRs. VDJdb, accessed 1 November 2021, was searched for CMV, EBV and SARS-CoV-2 annotated TCRs, excluding TCRs annotated for multiple antigens. TCRdb's own reprocessing of the public reads used fastp at Q25 and MiXCR and kept productive beta chains. Records with the same CDR3 protein are collapsed into one entry carrying the most frequent genes and DNA. What appears here as the V and J calls and clone size reflects TCRdb's work, not the paper's. The sample table records about 77,000 distinct CDR3 sequences; 9.5% to 15% of these occur just once. The ten largest clones take up around 16% of the sample.

From cysteine to phenylalanine, the CDR3 is 18 amino acids long. Just CDR3 DNA is preserved here, 54 bases in frame from base 1. V drops 0 bases and J drops 0 bases, leaving 15 bases in between. CDR1 and CDR2, per the germline V gene, are LGHNA and YNFKEQ. The receptor's source is an adult who was a healthcare worker with PCR-confirmed SARS-CoV-2 infection or an uninfected control (not recorded which). The donor label of this sample is uncertain. The chain couples TRBV4-2 to TRBJ2-1, with a weak D call of TRBD1 (5 bases match). The sample in question was whole blood, obtained at baseline. The CDR3 protein sequence reads: CASSQEGPRQLSYNEQFF. The DNA reads TGTGCCAGCAGCCAAGAGGGGCCCAGACAGCTCTCCTACAATGAGCAGTTCTTC.